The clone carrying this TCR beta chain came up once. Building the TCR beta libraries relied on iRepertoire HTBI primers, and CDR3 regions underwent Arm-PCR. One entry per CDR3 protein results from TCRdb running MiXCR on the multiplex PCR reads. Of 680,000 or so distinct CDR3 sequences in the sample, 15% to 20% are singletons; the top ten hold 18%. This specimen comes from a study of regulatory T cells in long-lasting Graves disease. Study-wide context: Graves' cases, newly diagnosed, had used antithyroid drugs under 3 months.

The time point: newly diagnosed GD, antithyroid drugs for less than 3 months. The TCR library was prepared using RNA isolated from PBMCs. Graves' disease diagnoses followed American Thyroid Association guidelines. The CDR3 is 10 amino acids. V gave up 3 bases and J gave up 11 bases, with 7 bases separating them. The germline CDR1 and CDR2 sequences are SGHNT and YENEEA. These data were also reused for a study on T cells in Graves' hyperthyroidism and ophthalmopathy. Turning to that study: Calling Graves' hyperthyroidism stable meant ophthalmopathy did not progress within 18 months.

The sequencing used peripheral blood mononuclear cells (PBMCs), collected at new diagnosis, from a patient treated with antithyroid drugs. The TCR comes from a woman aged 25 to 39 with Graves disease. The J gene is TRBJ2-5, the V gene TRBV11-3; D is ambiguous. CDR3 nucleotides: TGTGCCAGCAGCTTTAAGTATCAGTACTTC. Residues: CASSFKYQYF.